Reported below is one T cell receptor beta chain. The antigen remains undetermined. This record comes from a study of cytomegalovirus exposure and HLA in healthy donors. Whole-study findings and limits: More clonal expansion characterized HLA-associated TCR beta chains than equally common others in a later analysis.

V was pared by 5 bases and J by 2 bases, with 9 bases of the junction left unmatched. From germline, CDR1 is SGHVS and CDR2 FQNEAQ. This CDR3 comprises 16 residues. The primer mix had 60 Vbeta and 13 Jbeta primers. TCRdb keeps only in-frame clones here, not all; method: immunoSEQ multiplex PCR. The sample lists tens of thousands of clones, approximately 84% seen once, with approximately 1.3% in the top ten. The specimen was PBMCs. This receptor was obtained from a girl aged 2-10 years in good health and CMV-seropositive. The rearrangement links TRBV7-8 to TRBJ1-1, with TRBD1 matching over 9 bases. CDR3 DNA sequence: TGTGCCAGCAGCAAGATACAGGGGGCCTTCAACACTGAAGCTTTCTTT. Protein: CASSKIQGAFNTEAFF.